A selection of T cell receptor beta chains follows, all from one sample in a study of Graves' ophthalmopathy and Graves' hyperthyroidism. TCRdb reanalysed the multiplex PCR reads using MiXCR and keeps one entry per CDR3 protein. This sample has 650,000 to 900,000 distinct CDR3 sequences; 40% occur once, and the top ten carry 35% to 55%. Sequenced sample: peripheral blood. The receptors originated from an adult man with Graves' ophthalmopathy. CDR3s include the opening cysteine and the closing phenylalanine or tryptophan. Fields, in order: CDR3 length, V gene, clone size, J gene, D gene, CDR3 DNA, CDR3 protein. A D gene is named only where the DNA matches it firmly. For some rows the clone size is stated as once, few or many, or as a class when expanded; others skip it.

>14|TRBV29-1|many|TRBJ2-5|.
TGCAGCGGGAGGACAGATAATTCTGGGGAGACCCAGTACTTC
CSGRTDNSGETQYF
>16|TRBV11-2|.|TRBJ2-5|TRBD1
TGTGCCAGCAGCTTAGGCGGACAGGGGTGGAATCAGCCCCAGTACTTC
CASSLGGQGWNQPQYF
>18|TRBV9|few|TRBJ1-6|TRBD1
TGTGCCAGCAGCGTCGGACAGGGTATGGACCCCTATAATTCACCCCTCCACTTT
CASSVGQGMDPYNSPLHF
>16|TRBV7-9|.|TRBJ2-2|.
TGTGCCAGCACCATTAGAGCGGTTGCGAACACCGGGGAGCTGTTTTTT
CASTIRAVANTGELFF
>13|TRBV29-1|once|TRBJ2-7|TRBD1
TGCAGCGTTGCTCAGGGGGCGCGGAACGAGCAGTACTTC
CSVAQGARNEQYF
>15|TRBV15|.|TRBJ2-7|TRBD1
TGTGCCACCAGCAGAGAGGGGGGACAGGGATACGAGCAGTACTTC
CATSREGGQGYEQYF
>10|TRBV2|.|TRBJ1-6|.
TGTGCCAGCAGTGTCGAACACCTCCACTTT
CASSVEHLHF
>14|TRBV7-6|.|TRBJ1-2|.
TGTGCCAGCAGCCTAGCGCCCAGGGCCCAAGGCTACACCTTC
CASSLAPRAQGYTF
>13|TRBV6-5|few|TRBJ2-7|.
TGTGCCAGCAGCCGAGAGACAGAGGACGAGCAGTACTTC
CASSRETEDEQYF
>15|TRBV29-1|many|TRBJ2-5|TRBD1
TGCAGCGCCCGACAGGGGGGGGCAAGTCAAGAGACCCAGTACTTC
CSARQGGASQETQYF
>13|TRBV7-2|many|TRBJ2-2|.
TGTGCCAGCAGCTTAGCTAGCGCCGGGGAGCTGTTTTTT
CASSLASAGELFF
>14|TRBV10-2|.|TRBJ2-2|.
TGCGCCAGCAGTGAGTCGTGGGGGGCCGGGGAGCTGTTTTTT
CASSESWGAGELFF
>14|TRBV9|few|TRBJ2-5|.
TGTGCCAGCAGCTCCGGGGGCGGAGCAGAGACCCAGTACTTC
CASSSGGGAETQYF
>16|TRBV7-2|.|TRBJ2-7|.
TGTGCCACCTCACAATCCCCTAGGAATCCGTCCTACGAGCAGTACTTC
CATSQSPRNPSYEQYF
>16|TRBV19|many|TRBJ1-5|.
TGTGCCAGTAGTGACTCGGGACGGCGGAGCAATCAGCCCCAGCATTTT
CASSDSGRRSNQPQHF
>15|TRBV7-8|.|TRBJ2-5|.
TGTGCCAGCAGCTTACAGGACACGAACACCGGGACCCAGTACTTC
CASSLQDTNTGTQYF
>15|TRBV29-1|.|TRBJ1-4|TRBD1
TGCAGCGTAGATCCGGGACAGGGGTCGGGCGAAAAACTGTTTTTT
CSVDPGQGSGEKLFF
>16|TRBV9|.|TRBJ1-1|TRBD1
TGTGCCAGCAGTTCACCGGGACAGGGTATCGACACTGAAGCTTTCTTT
CASSSPGQGIDTEAFF
>13|TRBV10-3|.|TRBJ1-2|.
TGTGCCAGCAGTCCCGGTAATCTATATGGCTACACCTTC
CASSPGNLYGYTF
>14|TRBV30|.|TRBJ1-1|TRBD1
TGTGCCTGGAGCCCCGGGACAGGGGACACTGAAGCTTTCTTT
CAWSPGTGDTEAFF
>19|TRBV7-9|.|TRBJ2-5|TRBD2
TGTGCCAGCAGCCCTCCTCACCGGGGCCCGGGCGGGAGTGCAGAGACCCAGTACTTC
CASSPPHRGPGGSAETQYF
>12|TRBV6-5|.|TRBJ1-2|.
TGTGCCAGCACACTGGCCCTAAATGGCTACACCTTC
CASTLALNGYTF
>14|TRBV2|few|TRBJ1-1|.
TGTGCCAGCAGTCAGACAGCCGTGAACACTGAAGCTTTCTTT
CASSQTAVNTEAFF
>14|TRBV11-2|.|TRBJ1-3|.
TGTGCCAGCAGCCAGACGACAGAGCCCTACACCATATATTTT
CASSQTTEPYTIYF
>16|TRBV7-9|once|TRBJ1-4|.
TGTGTCAGCAGCTTTGGGGTTCCGAGCCGACCTGAAAAACTGTTTTTT
CVSSFGVPSRPEKLFF
>12|TRBV2|.|TRBJ1-2|TRBD1
TGTGCTAGTCCCGGGACAGGTTATGGCTACACCTTC
CASPGTGYGYTF
>14|TRBV7-6|many|TRBJ2-7|TRBD1
TGTGCCAGCAGCTTAGAGACAGGGGTCTACGAGCAGTACTTC
CASSLETGVYEQYF
>16|TRBV5-4|many|TRBJ2-5|.
TGTGCCAGCAGCTCACAGACGGGGTCGTCCTTAGAGACCCAGTACTTC
CASSSQTGSSLETQYF
>13|TRBV10-3|.|TRBJ2-7|.
TGTGCCAGCAGTTGGCTAGTAAACTACGAGCAGTACTTC
CASSWLVNYEQYF
>13|TRBV20-1|many|TRBJ2-5|TRBD1
TGCAGTGCTAGAGGGACAGGGTCAGAGACCCAGTACTTC
CSARGTGSETQYF
>14|TRBV7-9|many|TRBJ1-2|.
TGTGCCAGCAGCTTAGTAGGGATGGACTATGGCTACACCTTC
CASSLVGMDYGYTF
>15|TRBV20-1|.|TRBJ2-7|.
TGCAGTGCTAGAGACCCCCGGGGGGCTGCCTACGAGCAGTACTTC
CSARDPRGAAYEQYF
>15|TRBV7-9|.|TRBJ2-7|TRBD1
TGTGCCAGCAGCGTGACAGGGGGCGCGGGCTACGAGCAGTACTTC
CASSVTGGAGYEQYF